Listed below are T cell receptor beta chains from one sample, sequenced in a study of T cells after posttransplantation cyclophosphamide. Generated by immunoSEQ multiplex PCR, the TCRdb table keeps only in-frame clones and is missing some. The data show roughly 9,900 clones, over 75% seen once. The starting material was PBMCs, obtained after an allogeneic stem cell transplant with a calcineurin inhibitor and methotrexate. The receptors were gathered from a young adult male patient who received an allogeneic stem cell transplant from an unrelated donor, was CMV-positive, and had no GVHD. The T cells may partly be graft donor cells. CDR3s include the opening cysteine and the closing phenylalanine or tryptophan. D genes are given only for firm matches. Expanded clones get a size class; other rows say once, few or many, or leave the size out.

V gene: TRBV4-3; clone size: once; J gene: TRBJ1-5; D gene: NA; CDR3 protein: CASSQEGGTKHF; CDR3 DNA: TGCGCCAGCAGCCAAGAGGGCGGGACGAAGCATTTT
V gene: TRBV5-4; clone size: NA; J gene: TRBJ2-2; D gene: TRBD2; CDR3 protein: CASSLGTRANTGELFF; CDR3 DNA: TGTGCCAGCAGCTTGGGGACTAGGGCGAACACCGGGGAGCTGTTTTTT
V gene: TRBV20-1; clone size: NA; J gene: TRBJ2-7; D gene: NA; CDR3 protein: CSLSRDDEQYF; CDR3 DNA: TGCAGTCTCTCCAGGGATGACGAGCAGTACTTC
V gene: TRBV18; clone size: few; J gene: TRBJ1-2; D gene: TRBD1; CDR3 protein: CASSPPSNRGNYGYTF; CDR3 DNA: TGTGCCAGCTCACCACCGTCGAACAGGGGAAACTATGGCTACACCTTC
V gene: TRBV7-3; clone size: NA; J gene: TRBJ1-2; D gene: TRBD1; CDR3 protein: CASSGQGSYGYTF; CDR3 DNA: TGTGCCAGCAGTGGACAGGGGAGCTATGGCTACACCTTC
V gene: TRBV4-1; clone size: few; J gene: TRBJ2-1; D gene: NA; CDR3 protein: CASSPQGLWRSEQFF; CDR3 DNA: TGCGCCAGCAGCCCGCAGGGTTTGTGGCGGTCGGAGCAGTTCTTC
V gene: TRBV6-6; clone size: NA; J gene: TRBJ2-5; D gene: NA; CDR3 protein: CASSPEGSMETQYF; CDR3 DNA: TGTGCCAGCAGCCCCGAGGGCTCCATGGAGACCCAGTACTTC
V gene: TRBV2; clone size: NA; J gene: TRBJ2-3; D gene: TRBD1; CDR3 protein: CASSVDRGLQYF; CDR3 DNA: TGTGCCAGCAGCGTCGACAGGGGGCTGCAGTATTTT
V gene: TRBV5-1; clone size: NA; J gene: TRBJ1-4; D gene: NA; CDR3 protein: CASSFQGNRNEKLFF; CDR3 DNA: TGCGCCAGCAGCTTCCAGGGAAACCGAAATGAAAAACTGTTTTTT
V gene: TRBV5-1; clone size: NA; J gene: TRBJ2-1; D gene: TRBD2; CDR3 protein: CASSYTGTSGEQFF; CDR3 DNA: TGCGCCAGCAGTTATACCGGGACTAGCGGGGAGCAGTTCTTC
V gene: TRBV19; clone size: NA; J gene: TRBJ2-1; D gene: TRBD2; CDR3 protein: CASRPGTSGYNEQFF; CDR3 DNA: TGTGCCAGTAGACCCGGGACTAGCGGCTACAATGAGCAGTTCTTC
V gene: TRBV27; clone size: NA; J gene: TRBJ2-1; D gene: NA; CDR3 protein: CASRVGLSYNEQFF; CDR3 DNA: TGTGCCAGCAGGGTGGGGCTCTCCTACAATGAGCAGTTCTTC
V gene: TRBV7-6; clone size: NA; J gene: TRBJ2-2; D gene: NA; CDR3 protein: CASSSWQGAGELFF; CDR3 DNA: TGTGCCAGCAGTTCCTGGCAGGGTGCCGGGGAGCTGTTTTTT
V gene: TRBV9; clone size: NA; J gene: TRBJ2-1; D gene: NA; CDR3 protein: CASSGLNNNEQFF; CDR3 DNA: TGTGCCAGCAGCGGACTAAATAACAATGAGCAGTTCTTC
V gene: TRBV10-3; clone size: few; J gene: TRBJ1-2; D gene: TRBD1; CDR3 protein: CAISSTGNGYTF; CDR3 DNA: TGTGCCATCAGTTCGACAGGGAATGGCTACACCTTC
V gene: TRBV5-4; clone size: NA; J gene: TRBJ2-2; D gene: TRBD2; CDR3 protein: CASSLVSGSATGELFF; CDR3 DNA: TGTGCCAGCAGCTTGGTTAGCGGGAGCGCTACCGGGGAGCTGTTTTTT
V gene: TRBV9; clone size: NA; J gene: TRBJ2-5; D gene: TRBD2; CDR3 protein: CASSVGLAGGPSGETQYF; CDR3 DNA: TGTGCCAGCAGCGTAGGACTAGCGGGAGGGCCCAGCGGAGAGACCCAGTACTTC
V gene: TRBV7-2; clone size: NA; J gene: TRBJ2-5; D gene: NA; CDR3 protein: CAEGEETQYF; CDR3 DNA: TGTGCCGAAGGAGAAGAGACCCAGTACTTC
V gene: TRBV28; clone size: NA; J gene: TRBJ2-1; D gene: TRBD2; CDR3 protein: CASRRLALEQFF; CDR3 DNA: TGTGCCAGCAGGCGACTAGCTCTTGAGCAGTTCTTC
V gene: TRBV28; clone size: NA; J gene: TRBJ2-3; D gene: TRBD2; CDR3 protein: CASREGWGLAGTTDTQYF; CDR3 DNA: TGTGCCAGCAGAGAGGGCTGGGGACTAGCGGGAACGACAGATACGCAGTATTTT
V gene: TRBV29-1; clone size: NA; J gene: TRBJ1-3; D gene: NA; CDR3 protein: CSVEWAGRRNTIYF; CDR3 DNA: TGCAGCGTTGAATGGGCAGGGCGTAGAAACACCATATATTTT
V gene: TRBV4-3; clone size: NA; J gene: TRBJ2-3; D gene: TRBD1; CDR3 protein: CASSQDPGQMSTDTQYF; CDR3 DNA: TGCGCCAGCAGCCAAGATCCGGGACAGATGAGCACAGATACGCAGTATTTT
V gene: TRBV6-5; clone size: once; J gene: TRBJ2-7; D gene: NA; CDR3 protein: CAHQGGGRSPYEQYF; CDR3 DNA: TGTGCCCACCAGGGGGGAGGCAGGTCCCCCTACGAGCAGTACTTC
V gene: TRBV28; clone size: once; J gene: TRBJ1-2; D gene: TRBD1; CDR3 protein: CASSSPPGGTYGYTF; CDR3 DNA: TGTGCCAGCAGTTCACCCCCAGGGGGGACCTATGGCTACACCTTC
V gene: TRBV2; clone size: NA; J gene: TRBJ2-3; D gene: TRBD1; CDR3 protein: CASSDGQGSFDTQYF; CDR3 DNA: TGTGCCAGCAGTGATGGACAGGGTTCCTTCGATACGCAGTATTTT
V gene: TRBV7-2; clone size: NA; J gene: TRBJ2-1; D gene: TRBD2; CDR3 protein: CASSPRGGPHEQFF; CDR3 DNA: TGTGCCAGCAGCCCACGGGGGGGACCCCATGAGCAGTTCTTC
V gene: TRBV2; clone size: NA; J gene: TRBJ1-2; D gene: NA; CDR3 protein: CASNLDRQGTYGYTF; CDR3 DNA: TGTGCCAGCAATCTAGACAGGCAAGGGACCTATGGCTACACCTTC
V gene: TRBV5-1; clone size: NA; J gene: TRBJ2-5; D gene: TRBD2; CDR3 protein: CASSSPASGMETQYF; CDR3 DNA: TGCGCCAGCAGCTCCCCGGCTAGCGGGATGGAGACCCAGTACTTC
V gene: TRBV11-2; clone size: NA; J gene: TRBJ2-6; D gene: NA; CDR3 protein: CASSLDRPGSGANVLTF; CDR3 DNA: TGTGCCAGCAGCTTAGACCGCCCGGGGTCCGGGGCCAACGTCCTGACTTTC
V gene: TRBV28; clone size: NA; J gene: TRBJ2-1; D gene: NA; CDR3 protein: CASSSPGGQSYNEQFF; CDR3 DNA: TGTGCCAGCAGCTCCCCCGGGGGGCAGTCCTACAATGAGCAGTTCTTC